Listed below are T cell receptor beta chains from one sample, sequenced in a study of T cells after yellow fever vaccination. MiXCR, applied by TCRdb to the 5' RACE reads, yields one record per CDR3 protein. The profile shows about 130,000 distinct CDR3 sequences, 5% to 7.5% of them singletons. The sequences come from CD4+ T cells sorted from PBMCs, collected 10 days after the yellow fever booster vaccination. The receptors were gathered from a man between 25 and 39 years old who received the YFV17D yellow fever vaccine. Each CDR3 is given with its conserved first and last residue. D genes are given only for firm matches. Rows may omit the clone size; those that give it use once, few, many or a size class.

d_gene	v_gene	abundance	j_gene	CDR3aa	CDR3nt
TRBD2	TRBV4-3	many	TRBJ2-7	CASSQGTLAGAEQYF	TGCGCCAGCAGCCAAGGGACACTAGCGGGAGCCGAGCAGTACTTC
.	TRBV7-2	many	TRBJ2-3	CASSDTPGLRVDF	TGTGCCAGCAGCGATACGCCGGGACTCAGGGTGGATTTT
.	TRBV7-9	many	TRBJ2-1	CASSLSNGGSYNEQFF	TGTGCCAGCAGCTTATCTAACGGGGGCTCCTACAATGAGCAGTTCTTC
TRBD1	TRBV3-1	many	TRBJ1-6	CASSPTGANSPLHF	TGTGCCAGCAGCCCGACAGGGGCCAATTCACCCCTCCACTTT
TRBD1	TRBV5-6	.	TRBJ2-3	CASSLRDRGNTQYF	TGTGCCAGCAGCCTCCGGGACAGGGGGAATACGCAGTATTTT
TRBD2	TRBV7-2	many	TRBJ2-1	CASSKRTSGISYNEQFF	TGTGCCAGCAGCAAACGGACTAGCGGGATTTCCTACAATGAGCAGTTCTTC
TRBD1	TRBV20-1	few	TRBJ1-4	CSAERTGTADEKLFF	TGCAGTGCAGAACGTACCGGGACAGCGGACGAAAAACTGTTTTTT
TRBD2	TRBV6-2/TRBV6-3	.	TRBJ2-1	CVSSFGLAGGRNEQFF	TGTGTCAGCAGCTTCGGACTAGCGGGAGGGCGAAATGAGCAGTTCTTC
TRBD2	TRBV4-1	many	TRBJ2-5	CASSQVLGREGVKTQYF	TGCGCCAGCAGCCAAGTTTTGGGGCGGGAGGGAGTAAAGACCCAGTACTTC
TRBD1	TRBV4-3	.	TRBJ2-3	CAGSQDRAGDTQYF	TGCGCCGGCAGCCAGGACAGGGCGGGAGATACGCAGTATTTT
.	TRBV7-2	many	TRBJ2-7	CASSSLDSEQYF	TGTGCCAGCAGCTCTTTGGACAGCGAGCAGTACTTC
.	TRBV7-2	many	TRBJ2-7	CASSLSSYEQYF	TGTGCCAGCAGCTTATCCAGCTACGAGCAGTACTTC
TRBD2	TRBV7-2	many	TRBJ2-7	CASSLAGLGYEQYF	TGTGCCAGCAGCTTGGCGGGACTAGGCTACGAGCAGTACTTC
TRBD2	TRBV20-1	many	TRBJ2-7	CSATFGLAYEQYF	TGCAGTGCTACGTTTGGACTAGCCTACGAGCAGTACTTC
.	TRBV6-6	many	TRBJ2-7	CASSGQLSYEQYF	TGTGCCAGCAGCGGACAGTTATCCTACGAGCAGTACTTC
TRBD2	TRBV7-2	few	TRBJ2-5	CASSPGLAGAETQYF	TGTGCCAGCAGCCCAGGACTAGCGGGAGCAGAGACCCAGTACTTC
.	TRBV18	many	TRBJ2-7	CASSRAGLSYEQYF	TGTGCCAGCTCAAGAGCAGGACTATCCTACGAGCAGTACTTC
.	TRBV7-9	many	TRBJ2-7	CASSLWPDRSSYEQYF	TGTGCCAGCAGCTTATGGCCAGACAGGAGCTCCTACGAGCAGTACTTC
TRBD2	TRBV3-1	.	TRBJ2-4	CASSPLVPSGRPKAKNIQYF	TGTGCCAGCAGCCCCCTAGTCCCTAGCGGGAGACCGAAAGCCAAAAACATTCAGTACTTC
.	TRBV20-1	many	TRBJ1-2	CSAIGTPGDGYTF	TGCAGTGCGATCGGGACCCCAGGGGATGGCTACACCTTC
.	TRBV5-1	many	TRBJ2-1	CASSMGYINEQFF	TGCGCCAGCAGCATGGGGTATATCAATGAGCAGTTCTTC
TRBD2	TRBV20-1	many	TRBJ2-7	CSARTGTSGRGEQYF	TGCAGTGCTAGAACCGGGACTAGCGGGAGGGGCGAGCAGTACTTC
.	TRBV5-1	few	TRBJ1-2	CASAPPGRQHGYTF	TGCGCCAGCGCCCCCCCGGGGAGACAACATGGCTACACCTTC
.	TRBV18	many	TRBJ1-1	CASSPQGNTEAFF	TGTGCCAGCTCACCGCAGGGGAACACTGAAGCTTTCTTT
.	TRBV15	.	TRBJ2-3	CATSRGGFTPTDTQYF	TGTGCCACCAGCAGAGGAGGGTTTACCCCCACAGATACGCAGTATTTT
.	TRBV20-1	many	TRBJ1-3	CSAPGTVGNTIYF	TGCAGTGCCCCCGGGACCGTTGGAAACACCATATATTTT
.	TRBV20-1	many	TRBJ2-3	CSAKLVGTDTQYF	TGCAGTGCTAAACTAGTTGGCACAGATACGCAGTATTTT
.	TRBV12-3/TRBV12-4	few	TRBJ2-2	CASSFKGAGELFF	TGTGCCAGCAGTTTTAAGGGGGCCGGGGAGCTGTTTTTT
.	TRBV7-6	many	TRBJ2-3	CASSLGLSTDTQYF	TGTGCCAGCAGCTTAGGGCTAAGCACAGATACGCAGTATTTT
.	TRBV12-3/TRBV12-4	many	TRBJ2-1	CASSLGGSSATYNEQFF	TGTGCCAGCAGTTTAGGGGGTTCTAGCGCGACTTACAATGAGCAGTTCTTC
TRBD2	TRBV6-1	many	TRBJ2-7	CASREAGMYEQYF	TGTGCCAGCCGTGAAGCGGGGATGTACGAGCAGTACTTC
TRBD2	TRBV5-1	.	TRBJ2-5	CASSLGTSGEKATQYF	TGCGCCAGCAGCTTGGGGACTAGCGGGGAGAAGGCGACCCAGTACTTC
TRBD2	TRBV12-3/TRBV12-4	many	TRBJ2-1	CASSLLAGGDNEQFF	TGTGCCAGCAGTTTATTGGCGGGAGGGGACAATGAGCAGTTCTTC
TRBD2	TRBV5-1	many	TRBJ2-6	CASLAGSPSGANVLTF	TGCGCCAGCCTAGCGGGAAGTCCCTCTGGGGCCAACGTCCTGACTTTC
TRBD2	TRBV6-5	many	TRBJ2-1	CASRPAGLAGGGNEQFF	TGTGCCAGCAGACCCGCGGGACTAGCGGGAGGAGGCAATGAGCAGTTCTTC
.	TRBV20-1	many	TRBJ2-3	CSARVWADTQYF	TGCAGTGCTAGAGTGTGGGCAGATACGCAGTATTTT
.	TRBV30	many	TRBJ1-2	CAWSHLGENYGYTF	TGTGCCTGGAGCCATCTTGGGGAGAACTATGGCTACACCTTC
TRBD1	TRBV10-3	many	TRBJ2-6	CATAWGDRGAQAANVLTF	TGTGCCACCGCTTGGGGGGACAGGGGGGCTCAAGCCGCCAACGTCCTGACTTTC
.	TRBV12-3/TRBV12-4	many	TRBJ2-2	CAGSLLAGTGELFF	TGTGCCGGCAGTCTCCTCGCAGGCACCGGGGAGCTGTTTTTT
.	TRBV6-2/TRBV6-3	many	TRBJ2-5	CASSYLQIIKQETQYF	TGTGCCAGCAGTTACTTACAGATAATCAAGCAAGAGACCCAGTACTTC
TRBD2	TRBV6-1	many	TRBJ2-1	CASSAWLGVAGVYNEQFF	TGTGCCAGCTCGGCTTGGCTGGGGGTAGCGGGAGTCTACAATGAGCAGTTCTTC
.	TRBV7-2	many	TRBJ2-7	CASSLVAYEQYF	TGTGCCAGCAGCTTAGTGGCCTACGAGCAGTACTTC